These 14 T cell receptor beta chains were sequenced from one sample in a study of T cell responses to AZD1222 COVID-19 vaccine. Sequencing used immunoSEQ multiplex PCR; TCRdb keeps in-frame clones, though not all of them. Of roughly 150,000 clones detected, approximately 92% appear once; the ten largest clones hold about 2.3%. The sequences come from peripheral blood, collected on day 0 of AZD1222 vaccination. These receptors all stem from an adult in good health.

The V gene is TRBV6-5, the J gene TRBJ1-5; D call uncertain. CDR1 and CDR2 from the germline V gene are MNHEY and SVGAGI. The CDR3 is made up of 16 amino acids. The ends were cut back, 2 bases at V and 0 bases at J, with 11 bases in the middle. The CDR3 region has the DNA TGTGCCAGCAGTTACAGGGCCAGCCATAGCAATCAGCCCCAGCATTTT. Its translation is CASSYRASHSNQPQHF.

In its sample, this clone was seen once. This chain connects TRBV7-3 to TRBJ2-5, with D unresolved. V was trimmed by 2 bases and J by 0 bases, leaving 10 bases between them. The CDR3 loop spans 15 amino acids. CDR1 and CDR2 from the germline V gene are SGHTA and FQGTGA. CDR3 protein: CASSLSPANQETQYF. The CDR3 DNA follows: TGTGCCAGCAGCTTATCTCCGGCCAACCAAGAGACCCAGTACTTC.

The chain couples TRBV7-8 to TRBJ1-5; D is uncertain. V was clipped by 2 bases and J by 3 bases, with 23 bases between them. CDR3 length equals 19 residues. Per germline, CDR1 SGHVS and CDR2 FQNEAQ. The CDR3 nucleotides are TGTGCCAGCAGCTTAAAGTGGCCCGGACGAAGTAGTACCAATCAGCCCCAGCATTTT. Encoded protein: CASSLKWPGRSSTNQPQHF.

CDR3 sequence reads: CASSVGTGELFF. The CDR3, as DNA: TGTGCCAGCAGCGTGGGCACCGGGGAGCTGTTTTTT. The chain recombines TRBV7-3 with TRBJ2-2; no clear D. Looked up from germline, CDR1 is SGHTA and CDR2 is FQGTGA. V lost 5 bases to trimming and J lost 4 bases, with 5 bases between them. This CDR3 has 12 residues.

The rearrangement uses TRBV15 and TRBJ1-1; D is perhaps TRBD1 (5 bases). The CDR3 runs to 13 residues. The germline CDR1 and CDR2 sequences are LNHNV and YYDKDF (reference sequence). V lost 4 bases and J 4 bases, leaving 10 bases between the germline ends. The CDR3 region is CATSKGPVTEAFF. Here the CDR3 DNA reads TGTGCCACCAGCAAGGGGCCGGTCACTGAAGCTTTCTTT.

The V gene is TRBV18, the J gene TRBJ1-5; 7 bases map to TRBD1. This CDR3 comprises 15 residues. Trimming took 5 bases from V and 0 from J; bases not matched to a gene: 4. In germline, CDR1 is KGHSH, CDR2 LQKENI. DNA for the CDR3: TGTGCCAGCTCAGCGGGACAGAATAGCAATCAGCCCCAGCATTTT. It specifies CASSAGQNSNQPQHF.

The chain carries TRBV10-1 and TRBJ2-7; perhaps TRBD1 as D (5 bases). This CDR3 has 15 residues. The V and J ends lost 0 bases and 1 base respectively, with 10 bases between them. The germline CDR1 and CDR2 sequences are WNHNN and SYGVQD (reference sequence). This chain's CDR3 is CASSESGRVSYEQYF. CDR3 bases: TGCGCCAGCAGTGAGTCGGGCAGGGTATCCTACGAGCAGTACTTC.

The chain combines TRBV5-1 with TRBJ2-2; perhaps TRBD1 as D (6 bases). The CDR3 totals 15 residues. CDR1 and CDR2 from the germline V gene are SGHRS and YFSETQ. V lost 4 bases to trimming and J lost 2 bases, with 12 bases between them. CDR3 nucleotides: TGCGCCAGCAGCACGGACAGAATTAACACCGGGGAGCTGTTTTTT. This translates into CASSTDRINTGELFF.

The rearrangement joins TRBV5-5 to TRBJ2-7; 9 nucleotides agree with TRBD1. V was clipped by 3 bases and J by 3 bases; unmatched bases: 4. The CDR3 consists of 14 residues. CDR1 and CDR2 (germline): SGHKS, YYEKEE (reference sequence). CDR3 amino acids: CASSWGTGYYEQYF. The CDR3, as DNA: TGTGCCAGCAGCTGGGGGACAGGGTACTACGAGCAGTACTTC.

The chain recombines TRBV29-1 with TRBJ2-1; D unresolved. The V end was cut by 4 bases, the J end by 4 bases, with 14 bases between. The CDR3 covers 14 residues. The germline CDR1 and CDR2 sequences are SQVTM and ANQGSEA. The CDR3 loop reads CSVVLTTKYNEQFF. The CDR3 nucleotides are TGCAGCGTTGTGCTGACGACGAAATACAATGAGCAGTTCTTC.

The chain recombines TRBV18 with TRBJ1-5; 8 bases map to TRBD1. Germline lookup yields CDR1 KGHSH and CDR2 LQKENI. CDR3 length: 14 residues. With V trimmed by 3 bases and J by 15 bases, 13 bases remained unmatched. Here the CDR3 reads CASSPDAGTGSWHF. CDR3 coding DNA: TGTGCCAGCTCACCGGATGCCGGGACAGGTAGCTGGCATTTT.

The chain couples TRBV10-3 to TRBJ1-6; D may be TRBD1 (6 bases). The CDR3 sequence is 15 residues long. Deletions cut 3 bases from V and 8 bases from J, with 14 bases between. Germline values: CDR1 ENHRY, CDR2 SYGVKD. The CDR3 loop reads CAISDRGRGDSPLHF. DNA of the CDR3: TGTGCCATCAGTGACAGGGGTAGAGGGGATTCACCCCTCCACTTT.

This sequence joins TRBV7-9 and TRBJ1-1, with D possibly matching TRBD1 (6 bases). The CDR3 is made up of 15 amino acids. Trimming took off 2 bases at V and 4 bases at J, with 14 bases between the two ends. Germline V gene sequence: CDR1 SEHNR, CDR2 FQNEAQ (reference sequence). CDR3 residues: CASSLLPGAGTEAFF. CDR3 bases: TGTGCCAGCAGCTTACTTCCGGGGGCAGGCACTGAAGCTTTCTTT.

The CDR3 nucleotides read TGTGCCAGCAGCCCGAGGACTAGCGGGTTCACAGATACGCAGTATTTT. Translating it yields CASSPRTSGFTDTQYF. The genes are TRBV21-1 and TRBJ2-3; the listed D gene, TRBD2, was not tested against the DNA. TRBV21-1 is a documented pseudogene. The CDR3 runs to 16 residues.